The present entry profiles one T cell receptor (beta chain) with its context. Assay: immunoSEQ multiplex PCR; the TCRdb copy retains only in-frame clones and omits some. The table records about 1.4 million clones, roughly 96% of them present only once. The data derive from a study of shared clonotypes between healthy human individuals. Germline CDR1 and CDR2: WNHNN and SYGVQD (reference sequence). With V trimmed by 0 bases and J by 7 bases, 12 bases remained unmatched. The CDR3 sequence is 17 residues long. The sample consisted of naive CD4+ T cells sorted from blood. Subset here: CD45RA+ positively selected. The chain carries TRBV10-1 and TRBJ2-1; 7 bases align to TRBD1. The receptor comes from a man aged 25-45 years in good health. The CDR3 loop is CASSESIGAGGKNEQFF. CDR3 nucleotide sequence: TGCGCCAGCAGTGAGTCTATCGGGGCAGGGGGTAAGAATGAGCAGTTCTTC.